This T cell receptor beta chain stems from a study of blood T cell repertoires in COVID-19 (dated by TCRdb to 2018 to 2021). Regarding the complete study: Samples from collaborators originated in the United States, Italy and Spain and spanned both the acute and convalescent phases of COVID-19. The prospective study material was composed of cDNA or gDNA derived from T cells, B-cell-depleted T cells, or PBMCs. Subjects who had been exposed to COVID-19, were actively infected with it, or had recovered from it provided the deeply sampled blood TCRbeta repertoires that made up the dataset. The repertoires were released in a freely available public database meant as a resource for research on the immune response to SARS-CoV-2. Samples came from the ongoing ImmuneRACE study (first 160 participants) plus 1,254 subjects from 6 global collaborators. A de-identified subject ID, COVID-19 status, age in years and sex were almost always included in the sample metadata. HLA class I and class II types, where available, came from metadata supplied by the sample provider rather than from assay-based typing.

The CDR3 goes from the cysteine to the phenylalanine over 13 residues. The read is trimmed to its CDR3 DNA, 39 bases read in frame from base 1. V loses 3 bases, J loses 7 bases, and the germline ends lie 12 bases apart. In the prospective study, participants were roughly 18 to 90 years old, resided in about two dozen geographic areas of the United States, and were enrolled through a virtual design. Cohort assignment in the prospective study relied on participant-reported clinical history from a screening survey and a study questionnaire. Recovered participants in ImmuneRACE Cohort 3 were defined as having two consecutive negative NP/OP PCR tests, clearance from a healthcare professional, or resolution of symptoms. Each participant in the prospective study had whole blood, serum and a nasopharyngeal or oropharyngeal swab collected by mobile phlebotomists. Over an approximately 2-month period, participants in the prospective study had the option of providing additional blood draws and questionnaires. Before DNA extraction, blood samples from the prospective study were shipped at room temperature or frozen.

In the case of this clone: Its antigen is still unknown. Per-nucleotide qualities are absent, and no much larger clonotype sits a single base away.

TCRbeta CDR3 regions were amplified from genomic DNA by means of the immunoSEQ Assay, a bias-controlled multiplex PCR. Under the source paper's analysis protocol: The number of nucleated cells in each sample was estimated by amplification of reference gene primers within the assay. To quantify the absolute abundance of each unique TCRbeta CDR3 rearrangement, sequence reads were collapsed and filtered. For each sample, productive Simpson clonality was calculated as the square root of Simpson's diversity index over productive rearrangements. TCRdb's version of the immuneACCESS table is confined to in-frame rearrangements and falls short of the full clone set. An unresolved V gene accounts for under half of the shortfall where checked; the remainder is of unknown origin. For V, J and clone size, that table is used; D and trimming come from the DNA. In all, the sample holds about 480,000 clones, and roughly 90% of those were seen once. The top ten clones comprise around 1.9% of the sample.

Summary of the overall study and its limitations: How much clinical and demographic metadata was included differed by source and by participant, and the metadata was provided uncurated.

The specimen was PBMCs or T cells enriched from blood (not recorded which). The V gene is TRBV12-3 or TRBV12-4 and the J gene is TRBJ2-5; matching of 6 bases hints at TRBD1 as the D gene. This receptor was taken from a woman aged 40 to 50 who had recovered from COVID-19. DNA sequence: TGTGCCAGCAGTTTGGGGGCTGCGGTGACCCAGTACTTC. Protein translation: CASSLGAAVTQYF.